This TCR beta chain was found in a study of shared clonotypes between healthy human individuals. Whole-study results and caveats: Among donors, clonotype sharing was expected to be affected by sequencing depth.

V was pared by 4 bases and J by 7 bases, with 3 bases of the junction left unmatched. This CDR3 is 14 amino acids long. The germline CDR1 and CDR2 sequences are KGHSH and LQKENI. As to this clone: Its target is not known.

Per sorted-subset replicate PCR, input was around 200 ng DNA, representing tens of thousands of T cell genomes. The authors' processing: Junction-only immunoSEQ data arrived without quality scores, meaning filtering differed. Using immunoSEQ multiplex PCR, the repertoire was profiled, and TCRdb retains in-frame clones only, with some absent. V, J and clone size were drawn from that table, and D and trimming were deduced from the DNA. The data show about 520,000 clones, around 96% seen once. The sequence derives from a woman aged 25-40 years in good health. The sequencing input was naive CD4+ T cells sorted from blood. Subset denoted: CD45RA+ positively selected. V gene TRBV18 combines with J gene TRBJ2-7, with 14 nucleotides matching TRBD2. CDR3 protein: CASSRGLAGEEQYF. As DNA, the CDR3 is TGTGCCAGCTCACGGGGACTAGCGGGAGAAGAGCAGTACTTC.